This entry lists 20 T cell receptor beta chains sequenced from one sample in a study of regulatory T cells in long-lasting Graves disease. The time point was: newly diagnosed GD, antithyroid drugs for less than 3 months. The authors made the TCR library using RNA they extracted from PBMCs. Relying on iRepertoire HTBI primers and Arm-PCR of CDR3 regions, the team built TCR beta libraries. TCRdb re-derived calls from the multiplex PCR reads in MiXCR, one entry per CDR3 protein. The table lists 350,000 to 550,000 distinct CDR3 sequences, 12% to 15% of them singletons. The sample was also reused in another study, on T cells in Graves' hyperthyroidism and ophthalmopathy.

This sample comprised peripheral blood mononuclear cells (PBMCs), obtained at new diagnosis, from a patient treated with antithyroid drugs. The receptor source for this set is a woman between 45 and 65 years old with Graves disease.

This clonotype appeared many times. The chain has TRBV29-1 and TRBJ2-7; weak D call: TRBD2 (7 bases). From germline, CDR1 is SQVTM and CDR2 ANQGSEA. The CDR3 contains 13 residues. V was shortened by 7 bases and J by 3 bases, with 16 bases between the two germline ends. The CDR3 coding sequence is TGCAGCGCCAAGGGGGGGGCCATCTACGAGCAGTACTTC. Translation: CSAKGGAIYEQYF.

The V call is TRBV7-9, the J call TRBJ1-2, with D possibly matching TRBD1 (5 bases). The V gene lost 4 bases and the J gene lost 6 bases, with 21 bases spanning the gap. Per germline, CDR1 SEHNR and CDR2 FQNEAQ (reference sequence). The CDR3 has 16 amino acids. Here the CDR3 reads CASSSNRAGRIHGYTF. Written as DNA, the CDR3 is TGTGCCAGCAGCTCGAATCGAGCAGGGCGAATCCATGGCTACACCTTC.

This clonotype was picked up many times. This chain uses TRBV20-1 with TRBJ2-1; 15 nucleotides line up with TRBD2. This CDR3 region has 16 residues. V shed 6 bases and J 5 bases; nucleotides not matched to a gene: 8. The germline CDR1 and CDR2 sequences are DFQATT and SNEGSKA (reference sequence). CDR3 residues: CSAGLAGGFLDNEQFF. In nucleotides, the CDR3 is TGCAGTGCAGGACTAGCGGGAGGGTTTTTGGACAATGAGCAGTTCTTC.

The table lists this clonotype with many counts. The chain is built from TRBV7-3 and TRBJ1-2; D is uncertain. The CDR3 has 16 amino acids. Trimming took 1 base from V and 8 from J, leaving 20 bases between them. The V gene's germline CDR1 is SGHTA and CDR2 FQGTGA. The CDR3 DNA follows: TGTGCCAGCAGCTTAAACCCCGGGCCGATAGGTCGGGGCTACACCTTC. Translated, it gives CASSLNPGPIGRGYTF.

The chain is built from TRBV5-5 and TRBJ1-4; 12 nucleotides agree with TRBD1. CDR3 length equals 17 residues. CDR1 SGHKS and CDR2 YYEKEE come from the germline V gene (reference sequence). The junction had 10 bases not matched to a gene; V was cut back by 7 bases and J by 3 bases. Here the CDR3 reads CASVPGTGGSANEKLFF. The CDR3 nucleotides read TGTGCCAGCGTTCCCGGGACAGGGGGCAGCGCTAATGAAAAACTGTTTTTT.

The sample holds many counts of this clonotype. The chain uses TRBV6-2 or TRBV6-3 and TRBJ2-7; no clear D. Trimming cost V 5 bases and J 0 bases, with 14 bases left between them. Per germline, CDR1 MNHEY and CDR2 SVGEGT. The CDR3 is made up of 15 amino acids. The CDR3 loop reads CASSGRQWSSYEQYF. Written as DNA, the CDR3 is TGTGCCAGCAGTGGAAGGCAGTGGAGCTCCTACGAGCAGTACTTC.

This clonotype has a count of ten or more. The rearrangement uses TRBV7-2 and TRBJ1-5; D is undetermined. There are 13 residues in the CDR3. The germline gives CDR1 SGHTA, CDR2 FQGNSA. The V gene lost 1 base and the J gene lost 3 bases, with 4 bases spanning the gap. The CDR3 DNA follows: TGTGCCAGCAGCTTAGGGGTCAATCAGCCCCAGCATTTT. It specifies CASSLGVNQPQHF.

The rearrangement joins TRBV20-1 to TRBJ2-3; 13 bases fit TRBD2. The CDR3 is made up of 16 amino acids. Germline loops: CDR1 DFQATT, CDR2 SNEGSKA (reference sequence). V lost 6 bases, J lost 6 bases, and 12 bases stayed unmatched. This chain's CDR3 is CSARTSGSRTLDTQYF. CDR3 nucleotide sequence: TGCAGTGCCCGGACTAGCGGGAGTCGAACATTGGATACGCAGTATTTT.

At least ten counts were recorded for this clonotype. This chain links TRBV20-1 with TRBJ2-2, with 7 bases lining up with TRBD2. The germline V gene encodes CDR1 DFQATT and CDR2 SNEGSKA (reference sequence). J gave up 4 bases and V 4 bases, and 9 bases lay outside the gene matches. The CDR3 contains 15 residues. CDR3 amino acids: CSAISSGKTTGELFF. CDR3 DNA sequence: TGCAGTGCTATTTCCAGCGGGAAGACCACCGGGGAGCTGTTTTTT.

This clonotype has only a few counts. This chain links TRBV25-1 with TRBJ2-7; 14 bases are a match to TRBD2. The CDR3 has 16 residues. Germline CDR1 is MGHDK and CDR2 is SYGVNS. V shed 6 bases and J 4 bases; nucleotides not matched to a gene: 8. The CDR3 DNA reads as TGTGCCAGCAGGAAAACCGGGACTAGCGGGAGTTACGAGCAGTACTTC. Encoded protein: CASRKTGTSGSYEQYF.

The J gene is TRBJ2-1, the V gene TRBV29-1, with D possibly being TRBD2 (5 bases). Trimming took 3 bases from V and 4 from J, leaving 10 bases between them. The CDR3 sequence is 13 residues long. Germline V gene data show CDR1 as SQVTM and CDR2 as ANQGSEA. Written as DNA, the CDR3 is TGCAGCGTTGATACGGGGTGGTACAATGAGCAGTTCTTC. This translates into CSVDTGWYNEQFF.

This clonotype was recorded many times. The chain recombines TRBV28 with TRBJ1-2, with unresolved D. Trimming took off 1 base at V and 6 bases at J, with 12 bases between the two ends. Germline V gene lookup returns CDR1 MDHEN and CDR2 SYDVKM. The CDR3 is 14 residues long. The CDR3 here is CASSLSRTYNGYTF. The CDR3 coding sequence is TGTGCCAGCAGTTTATCCCGGACCTATAATGGCTACACCTTC.

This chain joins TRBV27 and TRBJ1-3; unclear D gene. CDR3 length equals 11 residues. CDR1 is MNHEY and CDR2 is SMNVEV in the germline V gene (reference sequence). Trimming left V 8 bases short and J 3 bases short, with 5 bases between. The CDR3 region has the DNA TGTGCCAGCGGGGTTGGAAACACCATATATTTT. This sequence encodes CASGVGNTIYF.

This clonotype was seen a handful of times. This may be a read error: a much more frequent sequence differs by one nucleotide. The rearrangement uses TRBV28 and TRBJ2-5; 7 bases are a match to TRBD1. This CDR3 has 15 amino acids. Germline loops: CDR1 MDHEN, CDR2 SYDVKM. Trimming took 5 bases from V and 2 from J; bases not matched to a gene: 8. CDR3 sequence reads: CASSLRDREQETQYF. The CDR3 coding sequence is TGTGCCAGCAGTCTCCGGGACAGAGAACAAGAGACCCAGTACTTC.

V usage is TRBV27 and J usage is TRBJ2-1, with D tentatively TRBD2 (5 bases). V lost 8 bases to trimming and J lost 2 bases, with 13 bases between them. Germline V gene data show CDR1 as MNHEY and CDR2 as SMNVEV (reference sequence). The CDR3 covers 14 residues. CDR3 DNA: TGTGCCAGCTTCCTAGGCGGGCCCTACAATGAGCAGTTCTTC. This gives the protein CASFLGGPYNEQFF.

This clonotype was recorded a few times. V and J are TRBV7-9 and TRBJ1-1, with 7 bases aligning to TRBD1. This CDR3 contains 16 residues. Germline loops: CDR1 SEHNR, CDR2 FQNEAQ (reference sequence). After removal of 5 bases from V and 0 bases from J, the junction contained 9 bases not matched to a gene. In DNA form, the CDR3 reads TGTGCCAGCAGCGGGGGGACAGTAAATATGAACACTGAAGCTTTCTTT. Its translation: CASSGGTVNMNTEAFF. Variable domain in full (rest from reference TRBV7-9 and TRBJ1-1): DTGVSQNPRHKITKRGQNVTFRCDPISEHNRLYWYRQTLGQGPEFLTYFQNEAQLEKSRLLSDRFSAERPKGSFSTLEIQRTEQGDSAMYLCASSGGTVNMNTEAFFGQGTRLTVV.

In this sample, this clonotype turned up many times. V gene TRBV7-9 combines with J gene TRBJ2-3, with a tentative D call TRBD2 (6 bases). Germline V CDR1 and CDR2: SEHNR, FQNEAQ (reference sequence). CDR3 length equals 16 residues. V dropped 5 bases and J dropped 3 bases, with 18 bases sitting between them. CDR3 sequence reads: CASSPGSGVVTDTQYF. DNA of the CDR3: TGTGCCAGCAGCCCTGGTTCGGGGGTAGTAACAGATACGCAGTATTTT.

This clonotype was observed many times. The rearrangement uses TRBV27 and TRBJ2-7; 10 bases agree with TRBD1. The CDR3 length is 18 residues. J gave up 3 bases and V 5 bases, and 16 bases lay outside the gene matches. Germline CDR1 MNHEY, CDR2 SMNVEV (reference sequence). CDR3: CASSQRQGARTRVYEQYF. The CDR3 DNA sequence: TGTGCCAGCAGTCAAAGACAGGGGGCGCGGACTAGGGTCTACGAGCAGTACTTC.

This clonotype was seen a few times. The CDR3, as DNA: TGTGCCAGCAGTCCTGGGACAGGAGAGTTTCGACCCCAGCATTTT. Protein product: CASSPGTGEFRPQHF. This chain joins TRBV28 and TRBJ1-5, with TRBD1 identical over 8 bases. The CDR3 is 15 residues long. Germline CDR1 is MDHEN and CDR2 is SYDVKM. V shed 5 bases and J 10 bases; nucleotides not matched to a gene: 13.

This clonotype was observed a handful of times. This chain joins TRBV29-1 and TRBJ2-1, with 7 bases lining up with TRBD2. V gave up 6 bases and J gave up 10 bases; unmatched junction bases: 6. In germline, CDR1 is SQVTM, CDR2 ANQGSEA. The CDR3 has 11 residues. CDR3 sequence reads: CSVRDGGEQFF. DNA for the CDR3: TGCAGCGTACGGGACGGGGGGGAGCAGTTCTTC.